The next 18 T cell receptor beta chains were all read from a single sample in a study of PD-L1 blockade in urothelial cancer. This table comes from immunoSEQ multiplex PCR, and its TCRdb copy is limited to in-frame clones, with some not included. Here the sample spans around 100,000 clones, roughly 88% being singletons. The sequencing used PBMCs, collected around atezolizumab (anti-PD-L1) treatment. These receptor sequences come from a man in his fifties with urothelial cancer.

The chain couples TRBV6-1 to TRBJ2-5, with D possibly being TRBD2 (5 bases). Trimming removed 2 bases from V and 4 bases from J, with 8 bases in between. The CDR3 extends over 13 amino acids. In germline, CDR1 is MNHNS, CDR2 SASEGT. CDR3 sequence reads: CASSERLAETQYF. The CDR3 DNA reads TGTGCCAGCAGTGAAAGGCTAGCAGAGACCCAGTACTTC.

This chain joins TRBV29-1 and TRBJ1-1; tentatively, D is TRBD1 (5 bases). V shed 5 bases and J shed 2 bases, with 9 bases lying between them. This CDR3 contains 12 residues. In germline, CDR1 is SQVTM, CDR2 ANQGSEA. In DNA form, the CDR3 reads TGCAGCGTTACGACAGAAAACACTGAAGCTTTCTTT. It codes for CSVTTENTEAFF.

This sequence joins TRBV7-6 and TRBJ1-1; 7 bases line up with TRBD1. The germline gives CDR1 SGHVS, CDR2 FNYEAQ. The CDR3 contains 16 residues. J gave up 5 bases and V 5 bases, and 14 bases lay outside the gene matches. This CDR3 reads CASSLTRQGISTEAFF. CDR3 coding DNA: TGTGCCAGCAGCCTAACCCGACAGGGAATTTCGACTGAAGCTTTCTTT.

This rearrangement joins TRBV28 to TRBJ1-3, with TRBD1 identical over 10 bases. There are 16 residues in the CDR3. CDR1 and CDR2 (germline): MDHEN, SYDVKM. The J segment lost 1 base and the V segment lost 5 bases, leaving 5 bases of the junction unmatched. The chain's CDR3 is CASSGTGDPSGNTIYF. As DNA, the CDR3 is TGTGCCAGCAGTGGGACAGGGGATCCGTCTGGAAACACCATATATTTT.

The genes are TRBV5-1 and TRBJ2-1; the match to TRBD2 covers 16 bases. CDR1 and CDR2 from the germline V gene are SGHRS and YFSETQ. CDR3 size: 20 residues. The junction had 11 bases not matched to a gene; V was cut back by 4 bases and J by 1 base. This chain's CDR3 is CASSPWTGLAGGGSYNEQFF. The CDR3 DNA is TGCGCCAGCAGCCCCTGGACGGGACTAGCGGGAGGGGGATCCTACAATGAGCAGTTCTTC. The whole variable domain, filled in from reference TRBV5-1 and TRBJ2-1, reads KAGVTQTPRYLIKTRGQQVTLSCSPISGHRSVSWYQQTPGQGLQFLFEYFSETQRNKGNFPGRFSGRQFSNSRSEMNVSTLELGDSALYLCASSPWTGLAGGGSYNEQFFGPGTRLTVL.

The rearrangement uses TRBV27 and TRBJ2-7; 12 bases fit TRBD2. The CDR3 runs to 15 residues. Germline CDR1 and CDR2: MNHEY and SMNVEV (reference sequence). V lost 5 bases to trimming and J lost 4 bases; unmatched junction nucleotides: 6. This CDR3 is CASSPLAGGKYEQYF. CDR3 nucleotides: TGTGCCAGCAGTCCGCTAGCGGGAGGGAAGTACGAGCAGTACTTC.

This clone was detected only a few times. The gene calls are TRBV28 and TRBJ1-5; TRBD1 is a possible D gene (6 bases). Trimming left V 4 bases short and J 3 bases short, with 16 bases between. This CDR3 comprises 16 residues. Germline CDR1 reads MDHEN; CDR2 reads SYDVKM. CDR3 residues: CASSSGRRQVNQPQHF. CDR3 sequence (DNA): TGTGCCAGCAGTTCAGGACGGCGACAGGTCAATCAGCCCCAGCATTTT.

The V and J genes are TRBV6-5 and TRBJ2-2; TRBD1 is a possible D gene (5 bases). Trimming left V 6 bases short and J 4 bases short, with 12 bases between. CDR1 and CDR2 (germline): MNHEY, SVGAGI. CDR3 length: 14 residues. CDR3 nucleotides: TGTGCCAGCAGGCAGGGTCTAGGCACCGGGGAGCTGTTTTTT. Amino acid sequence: CASRQGLGTGELFF.

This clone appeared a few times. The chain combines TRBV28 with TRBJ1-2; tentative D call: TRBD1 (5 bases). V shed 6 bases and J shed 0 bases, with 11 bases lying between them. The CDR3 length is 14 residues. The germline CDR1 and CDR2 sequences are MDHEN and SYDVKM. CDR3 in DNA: TGTGCCAGCAGACGACAGTATACTAACTATGGCTACACCTTC. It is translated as CASRRQYTNYGYTF.

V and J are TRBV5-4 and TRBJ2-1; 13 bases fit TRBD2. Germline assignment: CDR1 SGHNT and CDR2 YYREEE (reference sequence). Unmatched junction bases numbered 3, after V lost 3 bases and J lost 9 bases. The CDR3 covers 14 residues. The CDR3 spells CASSSGLAGAEQFF. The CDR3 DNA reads TGTGCCAGCAGCTCCGGACTAGCGGGAGCTGAGCAGTTCTTC.

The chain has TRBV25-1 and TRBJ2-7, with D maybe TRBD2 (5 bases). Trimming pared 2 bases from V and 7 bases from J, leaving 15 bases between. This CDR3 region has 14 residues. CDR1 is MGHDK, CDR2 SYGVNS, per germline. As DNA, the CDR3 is TGTGCCAGCAGTGAAAGGAGGCGGGCGGAAGAGCAGTACTTC. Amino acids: CASSERRRAEEQYF.

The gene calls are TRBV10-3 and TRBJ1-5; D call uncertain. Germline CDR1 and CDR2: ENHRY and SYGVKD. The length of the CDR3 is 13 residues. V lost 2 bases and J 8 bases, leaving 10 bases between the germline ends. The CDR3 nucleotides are TGTGCCATCAGTGAGGCGGAGTACGAGCCCCAGCATTTT. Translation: CAISEAEYEPQHF.

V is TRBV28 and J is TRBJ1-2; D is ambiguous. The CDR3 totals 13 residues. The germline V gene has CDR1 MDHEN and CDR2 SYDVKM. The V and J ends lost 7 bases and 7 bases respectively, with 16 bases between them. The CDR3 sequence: CASTTLAGGGYTF. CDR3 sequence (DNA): TGTGCCAGCACCACACTCGCAGGAGGTGGCTACACCTTC.

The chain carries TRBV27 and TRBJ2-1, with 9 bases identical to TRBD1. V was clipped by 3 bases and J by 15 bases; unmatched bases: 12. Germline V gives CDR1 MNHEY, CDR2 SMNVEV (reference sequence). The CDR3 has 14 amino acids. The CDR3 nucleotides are TGTGCCAGCAGTTTCTCCTTAACCGGGACAGGGTTGTTCTTC. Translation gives CASSFSLTGTGLFF.

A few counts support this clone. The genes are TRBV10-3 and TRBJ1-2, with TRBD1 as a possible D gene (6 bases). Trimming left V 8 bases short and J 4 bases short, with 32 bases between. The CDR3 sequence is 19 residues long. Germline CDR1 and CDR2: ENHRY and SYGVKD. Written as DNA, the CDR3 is TGTGCCATCCTACAAAACCCGGGACACCGCAACCGGTGGACCTATGGCTACACCTTC. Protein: CAILQNPGHRNRWTYGYTF.

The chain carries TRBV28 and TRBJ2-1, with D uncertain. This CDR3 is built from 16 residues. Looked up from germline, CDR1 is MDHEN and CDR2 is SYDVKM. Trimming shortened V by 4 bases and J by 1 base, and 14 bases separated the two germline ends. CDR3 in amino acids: CASSSLTPGSYNEQFF. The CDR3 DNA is TGTGCCAGCAGTTCCCTGACTCCTGGATCCTACAATGAGCAGTTCTTC.

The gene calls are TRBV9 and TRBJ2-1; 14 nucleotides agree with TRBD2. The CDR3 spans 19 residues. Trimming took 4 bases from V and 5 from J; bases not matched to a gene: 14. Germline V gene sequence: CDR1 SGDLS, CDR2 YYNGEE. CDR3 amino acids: CASSTREKTSGRGNNEQFF. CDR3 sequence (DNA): TGTGCCAGCAGCACAAGGGAAAAGACTAGCGGGAGGGGAAACAATGAGCAGTTCTTC.

The CDR3 sequence: CASSYGTSGYNEQFF. DNA for the CDR3: TGTGCCAGCAGTTACGGGACTAGCGGATACAATGAGCAGTTCTTC. The chain uses TRBV6-5 and TRBJ2-1; 11 bases line up with TRBD2. V dropped 2 bases and J dropped 4; count of bases not matched to a gene: 1. Germline CDR1 and CDR2: MNHEY and SVGAGI. CDR3 length: 15 residues.